What follows are 7 T cell receptor beta chains derived from one specimen sequenced in a study of T cells in Graves' hyperthyroidism and ophthalmopathy. RNA transcripts yielded amplified TCR beta CDR3 regions. The HTBI primer set was used in a first-round RT-PCR of the TCR CDR3. TCRdb reanalysed the multiplex PCR reads using MiXCR and keeps one entry per CDR3 protein. The table lists approximately 400,000 distinct CDR3 sequences, around an eighth of them singletons, with around 28% in the top ten. Sequenced material: blood. All receptors come from a man aged 45-60 years with Graves' ophthalmopathy.

The chain combines TRBV19 with TRBJ1-2; D remains ambiguous. V was shortened by 7 bases and J by 8 bases, with 14 bases between the two germline ends. This CDR3 is 12 amino acids long. Germline CDR1 reads LNHDA; CDR2 reads SQIVND (reference sequence). The CDR3 DNA reads as TGTGCCAGTATCTCCGCCGCAGGAGGCTACACCTTC. Translation gives CASISAAGGYTF. Filled out from reference TRBV19 and TRBJ1-2, the complete variable domain reads DGGITQSPKYLFRKEGQNVTLSCEQNLNHDAMYWYRQDPGQGLRLIYYSQIVNDFQKGDIAEGYSVSREKKESFPLTVTSAQKNPTAFYLCASISAAGGYTFGSGTRLTVV.

This clonotype has ten or more counts. This rearrangement joins TRBV7-3 to TRBJ2-3; TRBD1 matches 9 bases. J lost 6 bases, V lost 5 bases, and 9 bases had no gene match. Germline values: CDR1 SGHTA, CDR2 FQGTGA. The CDR3 consists of 15 residues. The CDR3 loop is CASSEDRGRSDTQYF. The CDR3 DNA reads TGTGCCAGCAGCGAGGACAGGGGTAGATCCGATACGCAGTATTTT.

The rearrangement joins TRBV7-4 to TRBJ1-1; D possibly corresponds to TRBD1 (5 bases). In germline, CDR1 is SGHVT, CDR2 SQSDAQ. The V and J ends lost 6 bases and 0 bases respectively, with 14 bases between them. This CDR3 comprises 15 residues. The CDR3 spells CASSSAGLLNTEAFF. CDR3 nucleotides: TGTGCCAGCAGTTCGGCGGGACTGCTGAACACTGAAGCTTTCTTT.

This clonotype came up many times. The chain carries TRBV20-1 and TRBJ2-3, with 7 bases lining up with TRBD1. After removal of 5 bases from V and 4 bases from J, the junction contained 3 bases not matched to a gene. The CDR3 has 12 amino acids. Germline V gives CDR1 DFQATT, CDR2 SNEGSKA (reference sequence). CDR3 in amino acids: CSAPGTADTQYF. The CDR3 DNA follows: TGCAGTGCTCCCGGGACAGCAGATACGCAGTATTTT.

This clonotype has only a few counts. The V and J genes are TRBV6-4 and TRBJ2-3, with D perhaps TRBD2 (5 bases). The CDR3 is 15 amino acids. Germline V gene sequence: CDR1 MRHNA, CDR2 SNTAGT. Trimming took off 5 bases at V and 2 bases at J, with 14 bases between the two ends. CDR3 region: CASSSSAVTTDTQYF. CDR3 DNA: TGTGCCAGCAGTTCATCAGCGGTGACCACAGATACGCAGTATTTT.

This clonotype was seen just once. This may stem from a read error, because a much larger clone lies one nucleotide away. The chain employs TRBV27 and TRBJ2-7, with D tentatively TRBD1 (6 bases). With 5 bases removed from V and 0 bases from J, the gap between germline ends came to 14 bases. CDR3 length equals 15 residues. Germline V gives CDR1 MNHEY, CDR2 SMNVEV (reference sequence). CDR3: CASSGGELSSYEQYF. CDR3 coding DNA: TGTGCCAGCAGTGGGGGCGAGCTGAGCTCCTACGAGCAGTACTTC.

This clonotype was picked up many times. V gene TRBV12-3 or TRBV12-4 combines with J gene TRBJ2-5, with 14 bases aligning to TRBD2. This CDR3 is 18 amino acids long. The trim removed 5 bases at V and 5 bases at J, leaving 13 bases unmatched. CDR3 nucleotide sequence: TGTGCCAGCAGTGCCGGGACTAGCGGGAGAAACGGAAAGGAGACCCAGTACTTC. Protein product: CASSAGTSGRNGKETQYF.